This T cell receptor (beta chain) was sequenced for a study of regulatory T cells in long-lasting Graves disease. Relying on iRepertoire HTBI primers and Arm-PCR of CDR3 regions, the team built TCR beta libraries. TCRdb called the multiplex PCR reads again in MiXCR, with one record for every CDR3 protein. The data hold 300,000 to 500,000 distinct CDR3 sequences, with less than 25% observed a single time. The time point was: persistent/refractory GD, antithyroid drugs over 5 years with positive TRAb. RNA extracted from PBMCs served as the sequencing template. Sequenced here: peripheral blood mononuclear cells (PBMCs), sampled when the disease was refractory, from a patient treated with antithyroid drugs. This clonotype originated in a female donor with Graves disease.

DNA for the CDR3: TGTGCCAGCAGTCCTCGGGGGGGGGGCGGTCAGCCCCAGCATTTT. Translation: CASSPRGGGGQPQHF. The chain uses TRBV28 and TRBJ1-5; a possible D gene is TRBD1 (6 bases). Trimming removed 5 bases from V and 6 bases from J, with 17 bases in between. Germline CDR1 and CDR2: MDHEN and SYDVKM. CDR3 size: 15 residues.